The source of this T cell receptor (beta chain) is a study of CD8 T cells in Susac syndrome. V shed 5 bases and J shed 2 bases, with 14 bases lying between them. The CDR3 spans 15 residues. The germline V gene has CDR1 SEHNR and CDR2 FQNEAQ (reference sequence). The RNA, about 0.5 to 1 ug, was put through reverse transcription using random hexamers. One entry per CDR3 protein, called by TCRdb with MiXCR from the immunoSEQ multiplex PCR reads. The sample holds 330,000 or so distinct CDR3 sequences; about nine tenths are singletons and the top ten take less than 0.2%. The chain combines TRBV7-9 with TRBJ2-3, with a tentative D call TRBD2 (5 bases). This receptor was obtained from a human donor with multiple sclerosis. Sequencing was done on a sample of CD8+ T cells from PBMCs. CDR3 sequence: CASSPTGEHTDTQYF. Written as DNA, the CDR3 is TGTGCCAGCAGCCCTACCGGGGAACACACAGATACGCAGTATTTT.